Listed below are T cell receptor beta chains from one sample, sequenced in a study of Ad26.COV2.S vaccination and SARS-CoV-2 variants. Using immunoSEQ multiplex PCR, the repertoire was profiled, and TCRdb retains in-frame clones only, with some absent. The sample lists approximately 480,000 clones; around 90% were seen once. The sample was peripheral blood, taken in a trial of Ad26.COV2.S vaccine versus placebo. The receptor source for this set is a person between 18 and 65 years old who received the Ad26.COV2.S COVID-19 vaccine or a placebo. Each CDR3 is given with its conserved first and last residue. The order of the fields is V gene, clone size, J gene, CDR3 length, D gene, CDR3 protein, CDR3 DNA. D genes are given only for firm matches. The size of a clone is reported for some rows only, either as once, few or many, or as a class for expanded clones.

v_call: TRBV14; clone_size: NA; j_call: TRBJ2-2; cdr3_length: 14; d_call: NA; cdr3_aa: CASSQVLGVGELFF; cdr3_nt: TGTGCCAGCAGCCAAGTGCTGGGGGTCGGGGAGCTGTTTTTT
v_call: TRBV6-2/TRBV6-3; clone_size: NA; j_call: TRBJ2-3; cdr3_length: 16; d_call: NA; cdr3_aa: CASSYSFRTLPDTQYF; cdr3_nt: TGTGCCAGCAGTTACTCCTTTCGAACCTTGCCAGATACGCAGTATTTT
v_call: TRBV3-1/TRBV3-2; clone_size: NA; j_call: TRBJ1-4; cdr3_length: 13; d_call: NA; cdr3_aa: CASSQGVNEKLFF; cdr3_nt: TGTGCCAGCAGCCAAGGGGTTAATGAAAAACTGTTTTTT
v_call: TRBV5-8; clone_size: NA; j_call: TRBJ1-1; cdr3_length: 13; d_call: NA; cdr3_aa: CASSSGFGTEAFF; cdr3_nt: TGTGCCAGCAGTTCAGGGTTTGGCACTGAAGCTTTCTTT
v_call: TRBV20-1; clone_size: NA; j_call: TRBJ1-1; cdr3_length: 13; d_call: NA; cdr3_aa: CSASNFGRAEAFF; cdr3_nt: TGCAGTGCTAGTAATTTTGGTAGGGCTGAAGCTTTCTTT
v_call: TRBV11-3; clone_size: NA; j_call: TRBJ1-1; cdr3_length: 13; d_call: NA; cdr3_aa: CASSLDGGTEAFF; cdr3_nt: TGTGCCAGCAGCTTAGATGGGGGAACTGAAGCTTTCTTT
v_call: TRBV12-3/TRBV12-4; clone_size: NA; j_call: TRBJ1-6; cdr3_length: 13; d_call: TRBD1; cdr3_aa: CASSLQGAAPLHF; cdr3_nt: TGTGCCAGCAGTTTACAGGGGGCCGCACCCCTCCACTTT
v_call: TRBV30; clone_size: NA; j_call: TRBJ1-5; cdr3_length: 13; d_call: NA; cdr3_aa: CAWSGGVDQPQHF; cdr3_nt: TGTGCCTGGAGTGGGGGGGTCGATCAGCCCCAGCATTTT
v_call: TRBV9; clone_size: NA; j_call: TRBJ2-1; cdr3_length: 16; d_call: TRBD2; cdr3_aa: CASSPLAGGPYNEQFF; cdr3_nt: TGTGCCAGCAGCCCACTAGCGGGAGGCCCCTACAATGAGCAGTTCTTC
v_call: TRBV28; clone_size: NA; j_call: TRBJ2-5; cdr3_length: 15; d_call: TRBD2; cdr3_aa: CASSSLAGGGETQYF; cdr3_nt: TGTGCCAGCAGTTCACTAGCGGGAGGTGGAGAGACCCAGTACTTC
v_call: TRBV12-3/TRBV12-4; clone_size: few; j_call: TRBJ2-5; cdr3_length: 12; d_call: NA; cdr3_aa: CASSLTWGTQYF; cdr3_nt: TGTGCCAGCAGTTTAACGTGGGGAACCCAGTACTTC
v_call: TRBV4-3; clone_size: NA; j_call: TRBJ2-2; cdr3_length: 15; d_call: NA; cdr3_aa: CASSRELASTGELFF; cdr3_nt: TGCGCCAGCAGCCGAGAGCTAGCGAGCACCGGGGAGCTGTTTTTT
v_call: TRBV27; clone_size: few; j_call: TRBJ2-2; cdr3_length: 17; d_call: TRBD2; cdr3_aa: CASSTPQTSGSSGELFF; cdr3_nt: TGTGCCAGCAGTACCCCCCAGACTAGCGGGAGTAGCGGGGAGCTGTTTTTT
v_call: TRBV5-1; clone_size: NA; j_call: TRBJ2-3; cdr3_length: 13; d_call: NA; cdr3_aa: CASRAGSTDTQYF; cdr3_nt: TGCGCCAGCAGGGCAGGGAGCACAGATACGCAGTATTTT
v_call: TRBV10-3; clone_size: NA; j_call: TRBJ2-1; cdr3_length: 16; d_call: NA; cdr3_aa: CAISGRDPRANNEQFF; cdr3_nt: TGTGCCATCAGTGGAAGAGACCCCCGCGCCAACAATGAGCAGTTCTTC
v_call: TRBV28; clone_size: NA; j_call: TRBJ2-4; cdr3_length: 16; d_call: NA; cdr3_aa: CASSLGPTLAKNIQYF; cdr3_nt: TGTGCCAGCAGTTTAGGTCCTACTCTAGCCAAAAACATTCAGTACTTC
v_call: TRBV19; clone_size: NA; j_call: TRBJ2-3; cdr3_length: 13; d_call: TRBD2; cdr3_aa: CASRTSGTDTQYF; cdr3_nt: TGTGCCAGTAGGACTAGCGGAACAGATACGCAGTATTTT
v_call: TRBV25-1; clone_size: NA; j_call: TRBJ1-5; cdr3_length: 14; d_call: NA; cdr3_aa: CASSDPGSLQPQHF; cdr3_nt: TGTGCCAGCAGTGATCCCGGGTCCCTCCAGCCCCAGCATTTT
v_call: TRBV30; clone_size: NA; j_call: TRBJ2-7; cdr3_length: 15; d_call: TRBD1; cdr3_aa: CAWSGTGATSYEQYF; cdr3_nt: TGTGCCTGGAGTGGGACAGGGGCGACATCCTACGAGCAGTACTTC
v_call: TRBV3-1/TRBV3-2; clone_size: NA; j_call: TRBJ2-1; cdr3_length: 14; d_call: NA; cdr3_aa: CASSPSGSYNEQFF; cdr3_nt: TGTGCCAGCAGCCCCTCGGGGTCCTACAATGAGCAGTTCTTC
v_call: TRBV30; clone_size: NA; j_call: TRBJ2-3; cdr3_length: 15; d_call: TRBD1; cdr3_aa: CAWSLDRGIRDTQYF; cdr3_nt: TGTGCCTGGAGTCTGGACAGGGGCATAAGAGATACGCAGTATTTT
v_call: TRBV7-8; clone_size: NA; j_call: TRBJ1-2; cdr3_length: 14; d_call: NA; cdr3_aa: CASSLIGETGGYTF; cdr3_nt: TGTGCCAGCAGCTTAATCGGGGAGACTGGAGGCTACACCTTC
v_call: TRBV7-6; clone_size: NA; j_call: TRBJ1-1; cdr3_length: 16; d_call: TRBD1; cdr3_aa: CASSYGQGGWNTEAFF; cdr3_nt: TGTGCCAGCAGTTACGGACAGGGGGGATGGAACACTGAAGCTTTCTTT
v_call: TRBV6-6; clone_size: once; j_call: TRBJ2-1; cdr3_length: 17; d_call: NA; cdr3_aa: CASSRLSRVSSYNEQFF; cdr3_nt: TGTGCCAGCAGTCGACTCTCCCGAGTCAGCTCCTACAATGAGCAGTTCTTC
v_call: TRBV15; clone_size: NA; j_call: TRBJ1-1; cdr3_length: 13; d_call: NA; cdr3_aa: CATSREGIAEAFF; cdr3_nt: TGTGCCACCAGCAGAGAGGGTATCGCTGAAGCTTTCTTT
v_call: TRBV5-1; clone_size: NA; j_call: TRBJ2-1; cdr3_length: 13; d_call: TRBD2; cdr3_aa: CASRLAGENEQFF; cdr3_nt: TGCGCCAGCCGGTTAGCGGGAGAGAATGAGCAGTTCTTC
v_call: TRBV4-2; clone_size: NA; j_call: TRBJ2-1; cdr3_length: 14; d_call: TRBD2; cdr3_aa: CASSQLGGGNEQFF; cdr3_nt: TGTGCCAGCAGCCAGTTGGGGGGGGGAAATGAGCAGTTCTTC
v_call: TRBV27; clone_size: NA; j_call: TRBJ1-3; cdr3_length: 19; d_call: NA; cdr3_aa: CASAPGTPRPSSSGNTIYF; cdr3_nt: TGTGCCAGCGCCCCCGGGACACCCCGCCCGTCCAGCTCTGGAAACACCATATATTTT
v_call: TRBV29-1; clone_size: NA; j_call: TRBJ1-5; cdr3_length: 13; d_call: NA; cdr3_aa: CSVSGSLGQPQHF; cdr3_nt: TGCAGCGTGTCAGGAAGTTTGGGTCAGCCCCAGCATTTT
v_call: TRBV28; clone_size: NA; j_call: TRBJ1-1; cdr3_length: 15; d_call: TRBD1; cdr3_aa: CASSSTGGSLIEAFF; cdr3_nt: TGTGCCAGCAGTTCGACAGGGGGCTCCCTGATTGAAGCTTTCTTT
v_call: TRBV9; clone_size: NA; j_call: TRBJ1-2; cdr3_length: 17; d_call: NA; cdr3_aa: CASSSLPQGTTNYGYTF; cdr3_nt: TGTGCCAGCAGCTCACTCCCCCAGGGGACCACTAACTATGGCTACACCTTC
v_call: TRBV19; clone_size: NA; j_call: TRBJ2-5; cdr3_length: 13; d_call: NA; cdr3_aa: CASRGRTPETQYF; cdr3_nt: TGTGCCAGTAGGGGGAGAACCCCAGAGACCCAGTACTTC
v_call: TRBV7-2; clone_size: NA; j_call: TRBJ2-2; cdr3_length: 18; d_call: NA; cdr3_aa: CASSPQQGLALSPGELFF; cdr3_nt: TGTGCCAGCAGCCCCCAACAGGGTTTGGCCCTGTCCCCGGGGGAGCTGTTTTTT
v_call: TRBV5-4; clone_size: NA; j_call: TRBJ1-1; cdr3_length: 13; d_call: NA; cdr3_aa: CASSLELRTEAFF; cdr3_nt: TGTGCCAGCAGCCTCGAGCTAAGGACTGAAGCTTTCTTT
v_call: TRBV7-2; clone_size: NA; j_call: TRBJ2-3; cdr3_length: 14; d_call: NA; cdr3_aa: CASSRGGQADTQYF; cdr3_nt: TGTGCCAGCAGCCGGGGGGGACAGGCAGATACGCAGTATTTT
v_call: TRBV30; clone_size: many; j_call: TRBJ1-2; cdr3_length: 15; d_call: NA; cdr3_aa: CAWSVWGGPDGGYTF; cdr3_nt: TGTGCCTGGAGTGTATGGGGGGGGCCCGACGGTGGCTACACCTTC
v_call: TRBV6-6; clone_size: once; j_call: TRBJ1-5; cdr3_length: 14; d_call: NA; cdr3_aa: CASSYHEGGQPQHF; cdr3_nt: TGTGCCAGCAGTTATCATGAGGGCGGGCAGCCCCAGCATTTT
v_call: TRBV7-9; clone_size: NA; j_call: TRBJ2-2; cdr3_length: 16; d_call: TRBD2; cdr3_aa: CASSLGTSPRAGELFF; cdr3_nt: TGTGCCAGCAGCTTGGGGACTAGTCCGCGGGCCGGGGAGCTGTTTTTT
v_call: TRBV28; clone_size: NA; j_call: TRBJ1-1; cdr3_length: 15; d_call: NA; cdr3_aa: CASSPSGHQNTEAFF; cdr3_nt: TGTGCCAGCAGCCCGTCGGGACACCAAAACACTGAAGCTTTCTTT
v_call: TRBV28; clone_size: NA; j_call: TRBJ1-2; cdr3_length: 17; d_call: TRBD1; cdr3_aa: CASRPAGQGNPRGGYTF; cdr3_nt: TGTGCCAGCAGGCCAGCGGGACAGGGAAACCCCCGGGGGGGCTACACCTTC
v_call: TRBV6-2/TRBV6-3; clone_size: NA; j_call: TRBJ2-7; cdr3_length: 15; d_call: NA; cdr3_aa: CASSQGPPGPYEQYF; cdr3_nt: TGTGCCAGCAGCCAAGGGCCCCCCGGTCCCTACGAGCAGTACTTC
v_call: TRBV28; clone_size: NA; j_call: TRBJ2-7; cdr3_length: 14; d_call: TRBD2; cdr3_aa: CASMRREVSYEQYF; cdr3_nt: TGTGCCAGCATGCGGCGGGAGGTCTCCTACGAGCAGTACTTC
v_call: TRBV29-1; clone_size: NA; j_call: TRBJ2-7; cdr3_length: 15; d_call: TRBD1; cdr3_aa: CSVGTMWGQSYEQYF; cdr3_nt: TGCAGCGTTGGGACGATGTGGGGACAGTCCTACGAGCAGTACTTC
v_call: TRBV1; clone_size: NA; j_call: TRBJ2-2; cdr3_length: 15; d_call: NA; cdr3_aa: CTSSQVAAPTGELFF; cdr3_nt: TGCACCAGCAGCCAGGTAGCGGCTCCCACCGGGGAGCTGTTTTTT
v_call: TRBV19; clone_size: NA; j_call: TRBJ1-1; cdr3_length: 18; d_call: TRBD1; cdr3_aa: CASSIREAGGFMNTEAFF; cdr3_nt: TGTGCCAGTAGTATTCGGGAGGCAGGGGGGTTTATGAACACTGAAGCTTTCTTT
v_call: TRBV3-1/TRBV3-2; clone_size: NA; j_call: TRBJ2-3; cdr3_length: 15; d_call: NA; cdr3_aa: CASSRQSRIRDTQYF; cdr3_nt: TGTGCCAGCAGCCGACAATCGAGAATTCGGGATACGCAGTATTTT
v_call: TRBV27; clone_size: NA; j_call: TRBJ2-7; cdr3_length: 15; d_call: TRBD2; cdr3_aa: CASSQYRTSGSEQYF; cdr3_nt: TGTGCCAGCAGCCAATATCGGACTAGCGGGAGCGAGCAGTACTTC
v_call: TRBV19; clone_size: few; j_call: TRBJ2-3; cdr3_length: 12; d_call: NA; cdr3_aa: CASRQSGDTQYF; cdr3_nt: TGTGCCAGTAGACAATCAGGAGATACGCAGTATTTT
v_call: TRBV18; clone_size: NA; j_call: TRBJ2-1; cdr3_length: 13; d_call: NA; cdr3_aa: CASARDGGDEQFF; cdr3_nt: TGTGCCAGCGCTCGGGATGGTGGAGATGAGCAGTTCTTC
v_call: TRBV24-1; clone_size: NA; j_call: TRBJ2-7; cdr3_length: 12; d_call: NA; cdr3_aa: CATRAELGEQYF; cdr3_nt: TGTGCCACCAGAGCCGAACTGGGAGAGCAGTACTTC
v_call: TRBV6-5; clone_size: NA; j_call: TRBJ2-7; cdr3_length: 15; d_call: NA; cdr3_aa: CASRPQGSISYEQYF; cdr3_nt: TGTGCCAGCAGGCCCCAGGGAAGCATCTCCTACGAGCAGTACTTC
v_call: TRBV19; clone_size: NA; j_call: TRBJ1-2; cdr3_length: 13; d_call: NA; cdr3_aa: CASSQGLLYGYTF; cdr3_nt: TGTGCCAGTAGCCAGGGGCTGCTCTATGGCTACACCTTC
v_call: TRBV7-9; clone_size: NA; j_call: TRBJ1-1; cdr3_length: 15; d_call: NA; cdr3_aa: CASSLAVGTDTEAFF; cdr3_nt: TGTGCCAGCAGCTTAGCGGTGGGGACGGACACTGAAGCTTTCTTT
v_call: TRBV14; clone_size: NA; j_call: TRBJ2-2; cdr3_length: 16; d_call: TRBD1; cdr3_aa: CASSRTGGQTRGELFF; cdr3_nt: TGTGCCAGCAGCCGCACAGGGGGACAAACACGCGGGGAGCTGTTTTTT
v_call: TRBV27; clone_size: NA; j_call: TRBJ1-3; cdr3_length: 15; d_call: NA; cdr3_aa: CASRLLGRGGNTIYF; cdr3_nt: TGTGCCAGCAGGCTCCTGGGCAGGGGTGGAAACACCATATATTTT